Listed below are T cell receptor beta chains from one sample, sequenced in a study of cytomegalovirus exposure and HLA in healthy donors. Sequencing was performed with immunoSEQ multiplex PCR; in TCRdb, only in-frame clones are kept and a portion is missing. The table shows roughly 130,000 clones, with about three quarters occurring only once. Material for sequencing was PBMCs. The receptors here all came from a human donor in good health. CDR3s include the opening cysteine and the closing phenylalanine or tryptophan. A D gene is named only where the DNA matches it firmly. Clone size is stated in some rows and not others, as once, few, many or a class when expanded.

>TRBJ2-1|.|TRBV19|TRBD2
TGTGCCAGTAGTACCCCCCACGCCGGGACTAGCGGGAGGATGGGATACAATGAGCAGTTCTTC
CASSTPHAGTSGRMGYNEQFF
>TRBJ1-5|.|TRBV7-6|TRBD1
TGTGCCAGCAGCACACGGACAGGAGGCAATCAGCCCCAGCATTTT
CASSTRTGGNQPQHF
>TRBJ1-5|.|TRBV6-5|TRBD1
TGTGCCAGCAGCCTAGTACAGGGGAATCAGCCCCAGCATTTT
CASSLVQGNQPQHF
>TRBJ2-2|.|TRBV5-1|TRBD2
TGCGCCAGTAAACCCGGGACTAGCGGTTCCACCGGGGAGCTGTTTTTT
CASKPGTSGSTGELFF
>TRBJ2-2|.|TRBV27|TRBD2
TGTGCCAGCAGGTCTAGCGGGAGGATGAACACCGGGGAGCTGTTTTTT
CASRSSGRMNTGELFF
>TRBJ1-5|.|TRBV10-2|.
TGCGCCAGCAGTCTGACAGCCCCTGGGAGCAATCAGCCCCAGCATTTT
CASSLTAPGSNQPQHF
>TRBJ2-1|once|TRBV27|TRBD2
TGTGCCAGCAGTCTGGGCGGGAGCTACAATGAGCAGTTCTTC
CASSLGGSYNEQFF
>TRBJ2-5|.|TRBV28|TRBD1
TGTGCCAGCAGTTTAGGGGGAATCCGGGACAGGGACGGGCAAGAGACCCAGTACTTC
CASSLGGIRDRDGQETQYF
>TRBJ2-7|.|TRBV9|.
TGTGCCAGCAGCGTAGGGGGGGTCGGGGAGCAGTACTTC
CASSVGGVGEQYF
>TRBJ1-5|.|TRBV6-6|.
TGTGCCAGCAGTTACGAGGGGGGGCGGGAACAGCCCCAGCATTTT
CASSYEGGREQPQHF
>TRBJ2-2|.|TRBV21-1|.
TGTGCCAGCAGCAAAGTGGGATTAGACAGGAAAAACACCGGGGAGCTGTTTTTT
CASSKVGLDRKNTGELFF
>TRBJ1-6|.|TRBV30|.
TGTGCCTGGAGCCAGGGTCATAATTCACCCCTCCACTTT
CAWSQGHNSPLHF
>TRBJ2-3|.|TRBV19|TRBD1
TGTGCCAGTAGCCAACAGGGGGCGGGAGTCGGCACAGATACGCAGTATTTT
CASSQQGAGVGTDTQYF
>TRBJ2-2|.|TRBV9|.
TGTGCCAGCAGCGTAGTTTCAGGGGATCTCCCGAACACCGGGGAGCTGTTTTTT
CASSVVSGDLPNTGELFF
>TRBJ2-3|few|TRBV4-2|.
TGTGCCAGCAGCCAAGGCGAGCGGAAAAGCACAGATACGCAGTATTTT
CASSQGERKSTDTQYF
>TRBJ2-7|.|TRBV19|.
TGTGCCAGTAGTATAGAAGGCGGCTACGAGCAGTACTTC
CASSIEGGYEQYF
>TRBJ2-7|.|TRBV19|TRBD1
TGTGCCAGTAGTGGACTGGGACAGGCCTCCCCCGAGCAGTACTTC
CASSGLGQASPEQYF
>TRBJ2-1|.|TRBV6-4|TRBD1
TGTGCCAGCAGCCCACAGGGGAGCTCCTACAATGAGCAGTTCTTC
CASSPQGSSYNEQFF
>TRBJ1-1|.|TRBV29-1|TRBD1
TGCAGCGTGACAGGGAAGATGAACACTGAAGCTTTCTTT
CSVTGKMNTEAFF
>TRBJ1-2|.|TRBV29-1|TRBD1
TGCAGCGTTGCCCTAGGACAGGGGGCGCATGGCTACACCTTC
CSVALGQGAHGYTF
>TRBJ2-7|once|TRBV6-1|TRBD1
TGTGCCAGCAGTGAAGCCCAGGGGGACTACGAGCAGTACTTC
CASSEAQGDYEQYF
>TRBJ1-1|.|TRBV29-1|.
TGCAGCGCCCAAGGAGGCTATCTTGAAGCTTTCTTT
CSAQGGYLEAFF
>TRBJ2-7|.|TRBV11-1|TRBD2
TGTGCCAGCAGCGGACTAGCGGGAGTCTACGAGCAGTACTTC
CASSGLAGVYEQYF
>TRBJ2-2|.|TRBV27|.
TGTGCCAGCAGGGCTGCCCGGGACACCGGGGAGCTGTTTTTT
CASRAARDTGELFF
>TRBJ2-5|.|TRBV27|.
TGTGCCAGCAGCTTCCTGGGTGAGGCCCAGTACTTC
CASSFLGEAQYF
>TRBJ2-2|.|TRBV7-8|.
TGTGCCAGCAGCATGACAGACACCGGGGAGCTGTTTTTT
CASSMTDTGELFF
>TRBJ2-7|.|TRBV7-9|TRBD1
TGTGCCAGCAGCTCCGGGACAGCTATCCGCGAGCAATACTTC
CASSSGTAIREQYF
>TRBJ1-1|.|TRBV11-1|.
TGTGCCAGCAGAGTCAGAGGGAACACTGAAGCTTTCTTT
CASRVRGNTEAFF
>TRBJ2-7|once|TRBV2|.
TGTGCCAGCAGTGAAGCGGAGGAGCTCTACGAGCAGTACTTC
CASSEAEELYEQYF
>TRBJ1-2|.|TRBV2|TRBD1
TGTGCCAGCAGTGAGGGGGACAGGTGGCTTGGCTATGGCTACACCTTC
CASSEGDRWLGYGYTF
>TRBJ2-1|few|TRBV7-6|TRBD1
TGTGCCAGCAGCTTAGCCCTGGGACAGGACTCCTACAATGAGCAGTTCTTC
CASSLALGQDSYNEQFF
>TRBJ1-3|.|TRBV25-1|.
TGTGCCAGCAGTGAATTGGGGAGAAACTCTGGAAACACCATATATTTT
CASSELGRNSGNTIYF
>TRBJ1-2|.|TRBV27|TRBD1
TGTGCCAGCAGGAGAACAGGGGGAGTGGGCTACACCTTC
CASRRTGGVGYTF
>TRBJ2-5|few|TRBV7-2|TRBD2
TGTGCCAGCAGCAGTAGGGGGGGACTAGCGGGGCAGGAGACCCAGTACTTC
CASSSRGGLAGQETQYF
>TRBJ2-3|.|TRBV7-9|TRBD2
TGTGCCAGCAGGGCCGCGGGGGGGCCAGATACGCAGTATTTT
CASRAAGGPDTQYF
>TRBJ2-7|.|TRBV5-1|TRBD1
TGCGCCAGCAGCTTGGCCCCGGGACAGGGGTCCTACGAGCAGTACTTC
CASSLAPGQGSYEQYF
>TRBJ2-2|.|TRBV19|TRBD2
TGTGCCAGTATTGCGAACCCGGGACTACCCACCGGGGAGCTGTTTTTT
CASIANPGLPTGELFF
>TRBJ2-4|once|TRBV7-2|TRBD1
TGTGCCAGCAGCGGGAGTCGACAGGGAGACATTCAGTACTTC
CASSGSRQGDIQYF
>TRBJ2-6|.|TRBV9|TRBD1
TGTGCCAGCAGCGTCCGGACAGGTGGGGCCAACGTCCTGACTTTC
CASSVRTGGANVLTF
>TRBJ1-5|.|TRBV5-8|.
TGTGCCAGCAGCTTGAGAGCAGGGGTAGTGGGCGCAAATCAGCCCCAGCATTTT
CASSLRAGVVGANQPQHF
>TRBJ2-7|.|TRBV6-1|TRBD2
TGTGCCAGCAGGGACACTAGCGGGCCCTCCTACGAGCAGTACTTC
CASRDTSGPSYEQYF
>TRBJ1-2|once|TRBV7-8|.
TGTGCCAGCAGCCCGCAGGATCGAGTGGGCTACACCTTC
CASSPQDRVGYTF
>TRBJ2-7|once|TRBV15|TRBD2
TGTGCCACCAGCCCTAGCGGAAGCTCCTACGAGCAGTACTTC
CATSPSGSSYEQYF